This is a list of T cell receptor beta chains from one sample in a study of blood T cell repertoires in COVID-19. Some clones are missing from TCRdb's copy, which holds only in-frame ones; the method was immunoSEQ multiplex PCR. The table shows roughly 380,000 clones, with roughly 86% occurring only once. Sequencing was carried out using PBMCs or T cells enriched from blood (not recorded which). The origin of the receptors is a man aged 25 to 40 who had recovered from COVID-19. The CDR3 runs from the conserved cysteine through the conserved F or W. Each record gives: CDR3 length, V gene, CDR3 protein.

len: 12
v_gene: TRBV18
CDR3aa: CASSLVGWEAFF

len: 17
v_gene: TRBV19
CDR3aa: CASSFRSSSSYNSPLHF

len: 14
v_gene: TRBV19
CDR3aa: CASTTPSSGNTIYF

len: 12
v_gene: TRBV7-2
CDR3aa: CASGFEISPLHF

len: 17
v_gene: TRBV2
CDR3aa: CASSRQGPLATNEKLFF

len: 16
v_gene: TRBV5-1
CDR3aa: CASSLAQGATYNEQFF

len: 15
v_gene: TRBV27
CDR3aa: CASMGLDGPPRGYTF

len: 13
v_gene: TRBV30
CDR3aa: CAGGKGPNQPQHF

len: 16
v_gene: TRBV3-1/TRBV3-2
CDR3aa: CASSPTLAGAYNEQFF

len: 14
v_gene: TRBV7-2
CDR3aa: CASSLAGQSQVYTF

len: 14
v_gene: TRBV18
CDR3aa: CASSPRGGSTEAFF

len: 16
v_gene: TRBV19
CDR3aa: CASRGITGARNTEAFF

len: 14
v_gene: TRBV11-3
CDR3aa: CASSLSSSYNEQFF

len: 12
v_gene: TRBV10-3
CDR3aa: CATGDLSETQYF

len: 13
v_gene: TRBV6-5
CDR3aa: CASSRLGNQPQHF

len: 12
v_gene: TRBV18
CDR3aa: CASSPPADTQYF

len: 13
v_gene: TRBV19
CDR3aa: CASSKQVLYGYTF

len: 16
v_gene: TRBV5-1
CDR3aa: CASSLDTGTAPYGYTF

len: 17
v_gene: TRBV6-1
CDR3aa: CASSGGTRAGTGNTIYF

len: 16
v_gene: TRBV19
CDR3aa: CASSAGLAGAQYEQYF

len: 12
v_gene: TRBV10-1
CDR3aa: CASSQDRLTQFF

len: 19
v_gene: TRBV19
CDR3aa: CASSIGLFWGQGDDQPQHF

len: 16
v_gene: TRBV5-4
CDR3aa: CASSLVREATNEKLFF

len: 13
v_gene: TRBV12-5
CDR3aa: CASGGQASGELFF

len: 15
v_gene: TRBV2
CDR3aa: CASHEVNSGANVLTF

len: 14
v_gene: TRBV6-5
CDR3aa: CASRPAWGRDTQYF